Here is one T cell receptor beta chain with its context. The antigen is undetermined. The data were obtained in a study of long-term antiretroviral therapy in people with HIV. Study results and limitations: The range of CDR3 lengths in HIV repertoires proved narrower than that found in controls.

Researchers ran immunoSEQ v3.0 at survey level. Sequencing was performed with immunoSEQ multiplex PCR; in TCRdb, only in-frame clones are kept and a portion is missing. This table has tens of thousands of clones, more than 80% appearing once. V dropped 5 bases and J dropped 6; count of bases not matched to a gene: 9. This CDR3 is built from 17 residues. Germline assignment: CDR1 MNHEY and CDR2 SMNVEV (reference sequence). Here the sequenced sample was unsorted PBMCs, taken roughly 6.1 years after starting antiretroviral therapy. The chain uses TRBV27 and TRBJ2-3; 15 nucleotides align to TRBD2. The clonotype comes from a man aged 25-40 years with HIV. The chain's CDR3 is CASSDWTSGRARDTQYF. The DNA for the CDR3 is TGTGCCAGCAGTGACTGGACTAGCGGGAGGGCCCGGGATACGCAGTATTTT.